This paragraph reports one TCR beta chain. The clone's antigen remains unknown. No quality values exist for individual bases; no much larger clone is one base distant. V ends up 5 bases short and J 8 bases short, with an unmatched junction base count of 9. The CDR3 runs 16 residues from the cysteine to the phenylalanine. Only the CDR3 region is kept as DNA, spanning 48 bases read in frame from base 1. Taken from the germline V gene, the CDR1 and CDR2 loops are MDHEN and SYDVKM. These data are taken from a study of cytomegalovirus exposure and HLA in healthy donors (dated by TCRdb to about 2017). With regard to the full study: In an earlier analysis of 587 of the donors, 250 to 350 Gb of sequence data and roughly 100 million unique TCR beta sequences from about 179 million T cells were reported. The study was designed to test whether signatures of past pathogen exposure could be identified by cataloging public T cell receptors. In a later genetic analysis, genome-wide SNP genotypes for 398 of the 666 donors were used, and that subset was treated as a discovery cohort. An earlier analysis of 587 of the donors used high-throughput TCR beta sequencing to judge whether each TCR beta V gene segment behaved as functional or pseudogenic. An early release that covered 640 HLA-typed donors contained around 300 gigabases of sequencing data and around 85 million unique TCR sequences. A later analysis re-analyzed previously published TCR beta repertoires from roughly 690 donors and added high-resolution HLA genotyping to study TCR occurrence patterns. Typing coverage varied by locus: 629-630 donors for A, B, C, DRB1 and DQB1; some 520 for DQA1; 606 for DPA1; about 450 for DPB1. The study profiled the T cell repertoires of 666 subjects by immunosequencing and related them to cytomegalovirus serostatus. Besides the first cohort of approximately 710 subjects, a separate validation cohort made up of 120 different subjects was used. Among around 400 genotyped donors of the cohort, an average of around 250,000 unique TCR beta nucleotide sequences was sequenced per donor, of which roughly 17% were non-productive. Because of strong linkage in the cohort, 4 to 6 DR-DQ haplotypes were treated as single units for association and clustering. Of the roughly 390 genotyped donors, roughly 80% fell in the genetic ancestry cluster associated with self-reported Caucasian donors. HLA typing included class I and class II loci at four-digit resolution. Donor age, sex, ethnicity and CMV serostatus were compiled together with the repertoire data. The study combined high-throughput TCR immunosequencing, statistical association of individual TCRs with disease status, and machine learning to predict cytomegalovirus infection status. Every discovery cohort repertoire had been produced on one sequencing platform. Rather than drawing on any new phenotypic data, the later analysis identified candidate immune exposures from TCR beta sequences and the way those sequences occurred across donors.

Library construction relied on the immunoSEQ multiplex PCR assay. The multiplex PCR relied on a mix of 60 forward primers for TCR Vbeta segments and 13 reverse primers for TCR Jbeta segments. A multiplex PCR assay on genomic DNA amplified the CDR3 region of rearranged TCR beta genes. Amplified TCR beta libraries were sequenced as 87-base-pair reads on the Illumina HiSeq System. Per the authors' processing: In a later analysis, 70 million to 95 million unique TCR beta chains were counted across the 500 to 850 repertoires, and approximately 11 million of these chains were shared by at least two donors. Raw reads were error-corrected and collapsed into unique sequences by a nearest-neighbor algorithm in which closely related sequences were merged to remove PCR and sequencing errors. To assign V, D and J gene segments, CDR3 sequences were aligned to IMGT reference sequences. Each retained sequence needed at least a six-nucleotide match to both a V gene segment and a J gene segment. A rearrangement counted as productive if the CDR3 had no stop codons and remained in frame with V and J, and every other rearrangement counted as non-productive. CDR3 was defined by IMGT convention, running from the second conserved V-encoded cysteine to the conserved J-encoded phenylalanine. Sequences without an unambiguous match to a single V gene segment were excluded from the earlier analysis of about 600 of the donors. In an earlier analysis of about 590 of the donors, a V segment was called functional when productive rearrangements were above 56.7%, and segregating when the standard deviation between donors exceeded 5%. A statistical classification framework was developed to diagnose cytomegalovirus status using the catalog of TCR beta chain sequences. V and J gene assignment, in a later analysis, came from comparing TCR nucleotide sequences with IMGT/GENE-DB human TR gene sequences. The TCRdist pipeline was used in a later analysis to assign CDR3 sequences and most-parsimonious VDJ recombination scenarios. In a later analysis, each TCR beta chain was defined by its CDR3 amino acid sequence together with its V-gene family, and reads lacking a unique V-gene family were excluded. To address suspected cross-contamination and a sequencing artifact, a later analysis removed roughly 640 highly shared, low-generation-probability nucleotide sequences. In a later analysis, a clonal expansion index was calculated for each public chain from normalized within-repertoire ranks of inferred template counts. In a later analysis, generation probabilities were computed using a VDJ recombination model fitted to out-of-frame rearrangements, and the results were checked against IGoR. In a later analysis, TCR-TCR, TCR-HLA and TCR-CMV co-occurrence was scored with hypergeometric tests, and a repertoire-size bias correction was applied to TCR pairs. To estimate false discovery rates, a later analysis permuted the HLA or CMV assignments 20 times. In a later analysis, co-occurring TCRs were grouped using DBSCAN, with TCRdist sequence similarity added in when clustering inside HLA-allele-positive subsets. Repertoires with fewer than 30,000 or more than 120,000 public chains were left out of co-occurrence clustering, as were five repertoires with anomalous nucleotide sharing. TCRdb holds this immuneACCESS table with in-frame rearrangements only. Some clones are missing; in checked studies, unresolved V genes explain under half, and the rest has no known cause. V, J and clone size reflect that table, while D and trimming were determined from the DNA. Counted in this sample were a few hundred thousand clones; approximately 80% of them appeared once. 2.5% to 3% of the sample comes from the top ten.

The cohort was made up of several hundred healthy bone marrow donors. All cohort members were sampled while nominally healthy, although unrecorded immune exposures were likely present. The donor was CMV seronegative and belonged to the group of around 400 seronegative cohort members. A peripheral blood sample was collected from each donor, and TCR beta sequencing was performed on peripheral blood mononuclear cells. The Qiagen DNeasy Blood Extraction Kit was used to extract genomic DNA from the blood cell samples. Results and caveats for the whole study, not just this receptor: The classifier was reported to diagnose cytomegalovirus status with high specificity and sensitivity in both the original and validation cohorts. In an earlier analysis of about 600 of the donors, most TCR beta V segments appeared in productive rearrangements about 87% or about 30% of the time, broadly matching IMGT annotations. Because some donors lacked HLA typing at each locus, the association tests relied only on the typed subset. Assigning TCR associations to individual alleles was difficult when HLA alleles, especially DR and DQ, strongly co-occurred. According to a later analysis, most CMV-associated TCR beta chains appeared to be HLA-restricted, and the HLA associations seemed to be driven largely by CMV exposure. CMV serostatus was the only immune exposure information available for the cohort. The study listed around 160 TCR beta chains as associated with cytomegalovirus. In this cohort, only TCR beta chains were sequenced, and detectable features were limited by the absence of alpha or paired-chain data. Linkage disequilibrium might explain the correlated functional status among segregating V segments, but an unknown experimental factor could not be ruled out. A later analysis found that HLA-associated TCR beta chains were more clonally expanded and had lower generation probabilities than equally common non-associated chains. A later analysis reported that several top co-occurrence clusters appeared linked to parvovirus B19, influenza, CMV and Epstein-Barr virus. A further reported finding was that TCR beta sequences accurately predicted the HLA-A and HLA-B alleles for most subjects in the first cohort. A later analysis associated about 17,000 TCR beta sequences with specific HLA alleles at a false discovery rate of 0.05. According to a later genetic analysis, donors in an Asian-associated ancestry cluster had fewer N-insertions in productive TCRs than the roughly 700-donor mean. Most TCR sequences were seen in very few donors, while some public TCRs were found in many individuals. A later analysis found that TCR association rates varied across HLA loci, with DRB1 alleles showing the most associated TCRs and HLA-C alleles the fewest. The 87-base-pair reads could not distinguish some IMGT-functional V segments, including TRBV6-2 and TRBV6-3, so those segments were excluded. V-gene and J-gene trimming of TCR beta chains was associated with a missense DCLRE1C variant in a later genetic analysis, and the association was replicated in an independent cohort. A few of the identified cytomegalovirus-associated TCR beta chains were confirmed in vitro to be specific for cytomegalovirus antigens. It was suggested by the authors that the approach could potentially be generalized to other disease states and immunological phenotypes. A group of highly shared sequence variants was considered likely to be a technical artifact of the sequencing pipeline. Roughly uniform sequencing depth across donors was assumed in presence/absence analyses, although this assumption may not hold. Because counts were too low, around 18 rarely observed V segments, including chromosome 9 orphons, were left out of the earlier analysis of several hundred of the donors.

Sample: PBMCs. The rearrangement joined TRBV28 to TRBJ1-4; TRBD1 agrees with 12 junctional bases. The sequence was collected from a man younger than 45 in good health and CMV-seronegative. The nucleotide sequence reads TGTGCCAGCAGTCGGGACAGGGGGCCCCTTGGAGAAAAACTGTTTTTT. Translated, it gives CASSRDRGPLGEKLFF.